These 4 T cell receptor beta chains share one sample of origin, sequenced in a study of shared clonotypes between healthy human individuals. Repertoires were generated with immunoSEQ multiplex PCR, while TCRdb's copy carries only in-frame clones and drops some. The table lists some 530,000 clones, around four fifths of them singletons. Sequencing input: PBMCs. These receptors were taken from a woman aged 35 to 49 in good health. Some clones in this sample may be carry-over from other donors' samples.

The chain links TRBV2 to TRBJ2-5, with D possibly called TRBD1 or TRBD2 (5 bases each). V gave up 9 bases and J gave up 5 bases, with 22 bases separating them. The CDR3 contains 15 residues. Germline V gene lookup returns CDR1 SNHLY and CDR2 FYNNEI. Written as DNA, the CDR3 is TGTGCCAGTAGCCTTCTGGGCAGGGTAGCGGAGACCCAGTACTTC. It codes for CASSLLGRVAETQYF.

This clone appeared a few times. V and J are TRBV5-4 and TRBJ2-2; 9 bases align to TRBD2. Germline V lookup: CDR1 SGHNT, CDR2 YYREEE (reference sequence). The CDR3 covers 17 residues. Trimming at V came to 4 bases and at J to 4 bases, leaving 11 bases not matched to a gene. CDR3 DNA: TGTGCCAGCAGCCCAGGCGGGAGGGGGCAGGGCACCGGGGAGCTGTTTTTT. Its protein product is CASSPGGRGQGTGELFF.

The chain combines TRBV7-7 with TRBJ2-7; 8 nucleotides agree with TRBD2. The CDR3 has 13 residues. Germline trimming cut 5 bases from V and 0 bases from J; bases unmatched to any gene: 0. Looked up from germline, CDR1 is SSHAT and CDR2 is FNYEAQ (reference sequence). The CDR3 region is CASSSGGSYEQYF. As DNA, the CDR3 is TGTGCCAGCAGCAGCGGGGGCTCCTACGAGCAGTACTTC.

This clone was counted a single time. The chain couples TRBV7-8 to TRBJ1-5; D is unresolved. The V end lost 1 base, the J end lost 1 base, and 11 bases lay between the germline ends. The CDR3 contains 16 residues. Germline V CDR1 and CDR2: SGHVS, FQNEAQ. The CDR3 is CASSLVTASSNQPQHF. In DNA, the CDR3 is TGTGCCAGCAGCTTAGTAACGGCGTCGAGCAATCAGCCCCAGCATTTT.